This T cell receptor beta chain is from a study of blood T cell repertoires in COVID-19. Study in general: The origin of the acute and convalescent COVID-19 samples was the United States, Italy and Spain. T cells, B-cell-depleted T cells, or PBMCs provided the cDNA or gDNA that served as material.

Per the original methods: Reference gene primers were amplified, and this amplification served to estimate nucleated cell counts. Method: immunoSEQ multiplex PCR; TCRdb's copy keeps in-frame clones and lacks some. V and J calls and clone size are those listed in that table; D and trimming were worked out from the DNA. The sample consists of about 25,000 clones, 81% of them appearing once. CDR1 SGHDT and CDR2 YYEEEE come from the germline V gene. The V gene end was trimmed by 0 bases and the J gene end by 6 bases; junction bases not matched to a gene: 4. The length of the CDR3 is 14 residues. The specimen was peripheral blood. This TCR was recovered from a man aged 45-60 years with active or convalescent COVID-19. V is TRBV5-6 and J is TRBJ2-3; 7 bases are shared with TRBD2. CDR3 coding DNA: TGTGCCAGCAGCTTGGATCCGACTAGCGATACGCAGTATTTT. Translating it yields CASSLDPTSDTQYF.